This T cell receptor (beta chain) appears in the sequencing data of a study of identical twins. General observations from the study: Weaker excess sharing between twins was seen in beta out-of-frame sequences. Carriage of fewer insertions was seen in abundant cord blood beta clonotypes, whereas memory repertoires showed none.

This clonotype came up many times. Its antigen is still unknown. TCRdb reprocessed the 5' RACE reads via MiXCR and lists one record per CDR3 protein. This table has 690,000 or so distinct CDR3 sequences, over 8.5% appearing once. The ends lost 5 bases at V and 7 bases at J; junction bases unmatched: 15. The CDR3 totals 16 residues. The sample was also linked to a second study, of yellow fever vaccine responses in identical twins. That study reports: Among the twins, the vaccine T cell response reportedly seemed partly convergent and partly personalized.

The chain recombines TRBV12-3 or TRBV12-4 with TRBJ1-1; TRBD1 aligns across 8 bases. The source is a woman aged 18-35 years in good health. Sequencing was done on a sample of PBMCs. The CDR3 loop reads CASSRQGKGVRDEAFF. The CDR3 nucleotides read TGTGCCAGCAGTAGACAGGGGAAGGGGGTAAGGGATGAAGCTTTCTTT.